The clone carrying this T cell receptor (beta chain) was counted a few times. Its antigen is still unknown. The CDR3 loop spans 13 amino acids. Germline CDR1 and CDR2: SNHLY and FYNNEI. Trimming took off 4 bases at V and 2 bases at J, with 9 bases between the two ends. This entry belongs to a study of identical twins. General study findings and limits: Insertions were fewer in abundant cord blood beta clonotypes, whereas memory repertoires showed none of this pattern.

TCRdb used MiXCR to reprocess the 5' RACE reads, holding one entry per CDR3 protein. The sample lists just under 550,000 distinct CDR3 sequences; nearly 15% were seen once. These data also formed part of another study, on yellow fever vaccine responses in identical twins.

The chain links TRBV2 to TRBJ2-7; D is unclear. The source is a woman between 18 and 29 years old in good health. Source material: CD4+ T cells sorted from blood. CDR3 region: CASSVPKAYEQYF. The CDR3 DNA is TGTGCCAGCAGTGTACCAAAAGCCTACGAGCAGTACTTC.